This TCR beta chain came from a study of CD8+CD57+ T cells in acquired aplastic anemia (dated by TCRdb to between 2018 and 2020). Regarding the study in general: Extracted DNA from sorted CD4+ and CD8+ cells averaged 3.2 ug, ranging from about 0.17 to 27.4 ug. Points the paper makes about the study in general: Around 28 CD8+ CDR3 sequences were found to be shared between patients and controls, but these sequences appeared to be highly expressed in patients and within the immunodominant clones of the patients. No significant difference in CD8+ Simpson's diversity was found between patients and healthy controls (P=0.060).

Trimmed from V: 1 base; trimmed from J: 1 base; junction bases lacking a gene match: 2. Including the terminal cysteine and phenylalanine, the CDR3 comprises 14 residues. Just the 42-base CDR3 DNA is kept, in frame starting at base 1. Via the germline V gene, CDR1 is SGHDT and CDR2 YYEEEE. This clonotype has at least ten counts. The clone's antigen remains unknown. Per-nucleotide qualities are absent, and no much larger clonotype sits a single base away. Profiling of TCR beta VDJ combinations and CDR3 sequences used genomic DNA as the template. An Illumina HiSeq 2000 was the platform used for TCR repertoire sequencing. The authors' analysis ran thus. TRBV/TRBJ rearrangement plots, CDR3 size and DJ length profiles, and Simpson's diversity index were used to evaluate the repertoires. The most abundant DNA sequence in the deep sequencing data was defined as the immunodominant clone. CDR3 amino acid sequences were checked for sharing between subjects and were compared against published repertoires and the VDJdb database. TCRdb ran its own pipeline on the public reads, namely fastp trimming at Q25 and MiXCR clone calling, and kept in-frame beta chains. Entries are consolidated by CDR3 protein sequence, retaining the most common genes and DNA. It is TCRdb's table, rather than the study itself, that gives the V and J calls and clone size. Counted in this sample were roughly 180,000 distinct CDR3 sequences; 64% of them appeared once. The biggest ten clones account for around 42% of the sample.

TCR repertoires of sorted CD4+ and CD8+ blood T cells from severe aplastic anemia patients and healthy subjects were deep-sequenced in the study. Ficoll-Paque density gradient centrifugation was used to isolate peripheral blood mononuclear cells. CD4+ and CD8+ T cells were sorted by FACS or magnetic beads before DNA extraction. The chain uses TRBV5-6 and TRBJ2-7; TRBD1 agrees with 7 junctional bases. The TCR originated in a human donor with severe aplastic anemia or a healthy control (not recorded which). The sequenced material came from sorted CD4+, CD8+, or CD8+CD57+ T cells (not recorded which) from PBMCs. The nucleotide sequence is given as TGTGCCAGCAGCTTGTCGGACAGGTCCTACGAGCAGTACTTC. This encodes CASSLSDRSYEQYF.